One sample yielded the 15 T cell receptor beta chains listed below, sequenced in a study of blood T cells in healthy people across ages. Sample-barcoded 5' priming and a J-beta primer mix drove a second PCR of about 7 to 11 cycles. From the 5' RACE reads, TCRdb called clonotypes with MiXCR, one entry per CDR3 protein. The sample contains roughly 800,000 distinct CDR3 sequences, roughly 25% of which appear only once. This sample also appeared in a second study, on T cells of mothers and their children.

The sequencing input was blood. The receptors here all came from a boy aged 5-17 years in good health.

This clonotype showed up many times. The J gene is TRBJ1-1, the V gene TRBV7-2, with 10 bases lining up with TRBD1. The V gene's germline CDR1 is SGHTA and CDR2 FQGNSA. The trim removed 4 bases at V and 1 base at J, leaving 6 bases unmatched. The CDR3 totals 16 residues. The CDR3 here is CASSSRGQGRNTEAFF. In nucleotides, the CDR3 is TGTGCCAGCAGCTCTCGGGGACAGGGGAGGAACACTGAAGCTTTCTTT.

A remark on this clonotype: One end of the junction is discordant with germline, which a read error may explain. CDR3 bases: TGCACTGCTAGACCCCGGGACAGGGGGCTATTTACTGAAGCTTTCTTT. Translation: CTARPRDRGLFTEAFF. The chain carries TRBV20-1 and TRBJ1-1, with 12 nucleotides matching TRBD1. Germline loops: CDR1 DFQATT, CDR2 SNEGSKA (reference sequence). The CDR3 totals 16 residues.

This clonotype was observed a handful of times. The gene calls are TRBV21-1 and TRBJ2-2; the table's D call, TRBD1, has no DNA check behind it. TRBV21-1 is a documented pseudogene. The CDR3 has 18 amino acids. The CDR3 region is CASSLADRGRLDTGELFF. Here the CDR3 DNA reads TGTGCCAGCAGCCTCGCGGACAGGGGGCGTCTAGACACCGGGGAGCTGTTTTTT.

This chain uses TRBV9 with TRBJ2-5, with 11 bases fitting TRBD2. The J call may be mistaken, given a closer DNA end match to TRBJ2-1. CDR1 and CDR2 from the germline V gene are SGDLS and YYNGEE. The CDR3 has 16 residues. The CDR3 protein is CASSALSGGALNEQFF. Here the CDR3 DNA reads TGTGCCAGCAGCGCACTTAGCGGGGGGGCGTTGAATGAGCAGTTCTTC.

The genes are TRBV21-1 and TRBJ2-2; the D segment call TRBD2 is taken from the table without a DNA check. TRBV21-1 is classified as a pseudogene. This CDR3 has 15 residues. CDR3 protein: CASRGLAGCSGELFF. CDR3 nucleotide sequence: TGTGCCAGCAGAGGACTAGCGGGATGTTCGGGGGAGCTGTTTTTT.

This clonotype was recorded a few times. The V and J genes are TRBV7-2 and TRBJ1-1, with D unclear. V lost 3 bases and J 3 bases, leaving 8 bases between the germline ends. CDR3 length equals 13 residues. Germline CDR1 and CDR2: SGHTA and FQGNSA. The CDR3 nucleotides are TGTGCCAGCAGCTTTATGCGGGACACTGAAGCTTTCTTT. It specifies CASSFMRDTEAFF.

This clonotype was seen only a few times. J is TRBJ2-1 and V is TRBV11-2; 9 nucleotides match TRBD2. The germline V gene has CDR1 SGHAT and CDR2 FQNNGV. The CDR3 runs 16 residues. V trimming: 2 bases; J trimming: 3 bases; junction bases outside the gene matches: 5. The CDR3 region is CASSLYIAGDYNEQFF. The CDR3 DNA is TGTGCCAGCAGCTTATATATAGCGGGAGACTACAATGAGCAGTTCTTC.

The chain has TRBV25-1 and TRBJ2-1; no definite D call. The CDR3 has 12 residues. CDR1 and CDR2 from the germline V gene are MGHDK and SYGVNS. V shed 0 bases and J shed 13 bases, with 10 bases lying between them. The CDR3 coding sequence is TGTGCCAGCAGTGAATATATGGGGAACCAGTTCTTC. Amino acids: CASSEYMGNQFF. Together with reference TRBV25-1 and TRBJ2-1, the CDR3 gives the full variable domain: EADIYQTPRYLVIGTGKKITLECSQTMGHDKMYWYQQDPGMELHLIHYSYGVNSTEKGDLSSESTVSRIRTEHFPLTLESARPSHTSQYLCASSEYMGNQFFGPGTRLTVL.

In its sample, this clonotype was seen many times. The chain uses TRBV3-1 and TRBJ2-7, with D maybe TRBD1 (5 bases). The CDR3 spans 13 residues. The V gene lost 4 bases and the J gene lost 0 bases, with 7 bases spanning the gap. Per germline, CDR1 LGHDT and CDR2 YNNKEL (reference sequence). The CDR3 loop is CASSPDTSYEQYF. The CDR3 DNA is TGTGCCAGCAGCCCGGACACCTCCTACGAGCAGTACTTC.

V gene TRBV15 combines with J gene TRBJ2-5; D might be TRBD1 (6 bases). The CDR3 covers 15 residues. Trimming stripped 1 base from V and 3 bases from J, with 12 bases between. From germline, CDR1 is LNHNV and CDR2 YYDKDF (reference sequence). The CDR3 nucleotides are TGTGCCACCAGCAGAGCCAGTGCAGGGGAAGAGACCCAGTACTTC. This encodes CATSRASAGEETQYF. Variable domain in full (rest from reference TRBV15 and TRBJ2-5): DAMVIQNPRYQVTQFGKPVTLSCSQTLNHNVMYWYQQKSSQAPKLLFHYYDKDFNNEADTPDNFQSRRPNTSFCFLDIRSPGLGDTAMYLCATSRASAGEETQYFGPGTRLLVL.

This clonotype was detected ten times or more. CDR3 sequence reads: CSASFNPGGPRDTQYF. In DNA, the CDR3 is TGCAGTGCTAGTTTCAACCCGGGAGGGCCAAGAGATACGCAGTATTTT. The gene calls are TRBV20-1 and TRBJ2-3; TRBD2 matches 8 bases. The CDR3 covers 16 residues. Germline CDR1 DFQATT, CDR2 SNEGSKA (reference sequence). After removal of 3 bases from V and 5 bases from J, the junction contained 13 bases not matched to a gene.

A few counts support this clonotype. The CDR3 nucleotides are TGCGCCAGCAGCTTGGAACCTCCAGCGGGAGTCGTCAATGAGCAGTTCTTC. This translates into CASSLEPPAGVVNEQFF. J is TRBJ2-1 and V is TRBV5-1; 8 nucleotides match TRBD2. Per the germline V gene, CDR1 is SGHRS and CDR2 is YFSETQ. The CDR3 has 17 amino acids. J lost 6 bases, V lost 0 bases, and 11 bases had no gene match.

This chain connects TRBV12-3 or TRBV12-4 to TRBJ2-5; D perhaps matches TRBD1 (6 bases). V dropped 3 bases and J dropped 5 bases, with 13 bases sitting between them. The CDR3 has 14 amino acids. CDR3 sequence (DNA): TGTGCCAGCAGTTTGCCAGGGGCTCAGGAGACCCAGTACTTC. Protein: CASSLPGAQETQYF.

This clonotype has only a few counts. The chain is built from TRBV3-1 and TRBJ1-2; 8 nucleotides agree with TRBD1. Germline V CDR1 and CDR2: LGHDT, YNNKEL (reference sequence). V lost 3 bases, J lost 8 bases, and 8 bases stayed unmatched. The CDR3 length is 14 residues. CDR3 residues: CASSQVDRADGYTF. CDR3 bases: TGTGCCAGCAGCCAGGTGGACAGGGCTGACGGCTACACCTTC.

This chain's CDR3 is CASTAGAVGYGYTF. The DNA of the CDR3 is TGTGCCAGCACCGCAGGGGCAGTCGGCTATGGCTACACCTTC. J is TRBJ1-2 and V is TRBV6-5; tentatively, D is TRBD1 (6 bases). The CDR3 has 14 amino acids. The germline V gene has CDR1 MNHEY and CDR2 SVGAGI. V lost 7 bases to trimming and J lost 4 bases, with 16 bases between them.